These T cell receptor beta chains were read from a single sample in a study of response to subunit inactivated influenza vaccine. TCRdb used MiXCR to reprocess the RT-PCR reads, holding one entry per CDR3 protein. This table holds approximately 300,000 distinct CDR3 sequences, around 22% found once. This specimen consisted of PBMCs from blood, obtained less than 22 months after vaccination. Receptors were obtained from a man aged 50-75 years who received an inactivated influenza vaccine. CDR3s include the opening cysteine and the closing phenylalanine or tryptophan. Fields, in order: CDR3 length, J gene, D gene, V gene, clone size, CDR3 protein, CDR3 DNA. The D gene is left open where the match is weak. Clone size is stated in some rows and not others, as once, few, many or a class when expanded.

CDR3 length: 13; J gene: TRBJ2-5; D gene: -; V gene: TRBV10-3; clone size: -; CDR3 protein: CATSLVSGETQYF; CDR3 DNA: TGTGCCACCTCTCTAGTATCAGGAGAGACCCAGTACTTC
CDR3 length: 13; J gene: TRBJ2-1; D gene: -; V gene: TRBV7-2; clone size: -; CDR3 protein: CASSRRQNNEQFF; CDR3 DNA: TGTGCCAGCAGCAGACGGCAAAACAATGAGCAGTTCTTC
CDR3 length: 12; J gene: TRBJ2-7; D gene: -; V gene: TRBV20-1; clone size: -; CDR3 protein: CSARGTAGEQYF; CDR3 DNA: TGCAGTGCTAGAGGGACAGCCGGCGAGCAGTACTTC
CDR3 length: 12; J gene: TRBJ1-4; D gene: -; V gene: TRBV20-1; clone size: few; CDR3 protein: CSATHDNEKLFF; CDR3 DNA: TGCAGTGCTACCCATGATAATGAAAAACTGTTTTTT
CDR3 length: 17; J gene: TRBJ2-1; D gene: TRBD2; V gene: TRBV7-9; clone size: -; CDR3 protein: CASTRTSGFRSYNEQFF; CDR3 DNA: TGTGCCAGCACCAGGACTAGCGGGTTTCGCTCCTACAATGAGCAGTTCTTC
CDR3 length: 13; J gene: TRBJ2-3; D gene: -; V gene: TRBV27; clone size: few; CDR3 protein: CASSLSSTDTQYF; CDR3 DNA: TGTGCCAGCAGTTTGAGTAGCACAGATACGCAGTATTTT
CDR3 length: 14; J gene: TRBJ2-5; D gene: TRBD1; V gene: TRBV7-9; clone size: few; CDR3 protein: CASSPGTGQETQYF; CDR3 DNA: TGTGCCAGCAGCCCTGGGACAGGACAAGAGACCCAGTACTTC
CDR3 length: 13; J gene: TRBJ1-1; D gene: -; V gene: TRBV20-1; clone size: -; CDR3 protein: CSARDSRNTEAFF; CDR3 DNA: TGCAGTGCTAGAGATAGCAGGAACACTGAAGCTTTCTTT
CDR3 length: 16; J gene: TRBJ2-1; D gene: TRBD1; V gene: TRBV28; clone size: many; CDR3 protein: CASSLSTGGSYNEQFF; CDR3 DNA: TGTGCCAGCAGTTTGTCCACAGGGGGCTCCTACAATGAGCAGTTCTTC
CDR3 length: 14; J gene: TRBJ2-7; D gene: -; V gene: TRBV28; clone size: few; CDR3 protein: CASSQYGGFYEQYF; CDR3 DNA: TGTGCCAGCAGTCAGTATGGGGGATTCTACGAGCAGTACTTC
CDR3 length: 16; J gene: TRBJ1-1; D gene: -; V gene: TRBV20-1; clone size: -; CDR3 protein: CSARDRYPKKNTEAFF; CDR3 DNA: TGCAGTGCTAGAGATCGGTACCCGAAAAAGAACACTGAAGCTTTCTTT
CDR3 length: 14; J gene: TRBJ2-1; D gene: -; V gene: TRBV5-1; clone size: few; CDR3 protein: CASSYGTTGDEQFF; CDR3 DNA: TGCGCCAGCAGCTACGGGACGACGGGCGATGAGCAGTTCTTC
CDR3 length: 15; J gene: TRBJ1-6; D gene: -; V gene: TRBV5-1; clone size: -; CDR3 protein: CASSGGGSNNSPLHF; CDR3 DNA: TGCGCCAGCAGCGGCGGGGGCTCCAATAATTCACCCCTCCACTTT
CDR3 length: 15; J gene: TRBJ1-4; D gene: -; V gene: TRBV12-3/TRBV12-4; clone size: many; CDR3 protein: CASSPPVPRFEKLFF; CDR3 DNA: TGTGCCAGCAGTCCCCCGGTCCCGAGGTTTGAAAAACTGTTTTTT
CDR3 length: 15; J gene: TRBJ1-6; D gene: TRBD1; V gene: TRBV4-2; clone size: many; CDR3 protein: CASSQGPGQDSPLHF; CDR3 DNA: TGTGCCAGCAGCCAGGGGCCGGGACAGGATTCACCCCTCCACTTT
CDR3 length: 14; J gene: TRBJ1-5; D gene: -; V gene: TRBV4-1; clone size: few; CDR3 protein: CASSRNFGGQPQHF; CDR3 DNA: TGCGCCAGCAGCCGTAATTTCGGGGGGCAGCCCCAGCATTTT
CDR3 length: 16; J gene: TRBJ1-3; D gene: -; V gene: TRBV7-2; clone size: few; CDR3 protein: CASSLAPGLFGNTIYF; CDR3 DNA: TGTGCCAGCAGCTTAGCTCCCGGTTTGTTCGGAAACACCATATATTTT
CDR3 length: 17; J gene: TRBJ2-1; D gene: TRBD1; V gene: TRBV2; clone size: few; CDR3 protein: CASSESLGQSIYNEQFF; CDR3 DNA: TGTGCCAGCAGTGAAAGTCTGGGACAGTCCATCTACAATGAGCAGTTCTTC
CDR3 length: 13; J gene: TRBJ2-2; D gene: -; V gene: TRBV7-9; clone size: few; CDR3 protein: CASSLKGNGELFF; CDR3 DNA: TGTGCCAGCAGCTTAAAAGGAAACGGGGAGCTGTTTTTT
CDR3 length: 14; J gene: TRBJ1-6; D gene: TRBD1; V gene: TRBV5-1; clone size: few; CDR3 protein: CASSGGQGRSPLHF; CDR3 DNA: TGCGCCAGCAGTGGGGGACAGGGGAGATCACCCCTCCACTTT
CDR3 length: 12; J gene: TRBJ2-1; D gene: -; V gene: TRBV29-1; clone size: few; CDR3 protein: CSVFFKYNEQFF; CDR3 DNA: TGCAGCGTTTTTTTCAAGTACAATGAGCAGTTCTTC
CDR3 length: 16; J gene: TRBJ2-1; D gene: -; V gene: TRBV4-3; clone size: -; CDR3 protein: CASSQDMASTHNEQFF; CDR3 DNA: TGCGCCAGCAGCCAAGATATGGCGTCGACCCACAATGAGCAGTTCTTC
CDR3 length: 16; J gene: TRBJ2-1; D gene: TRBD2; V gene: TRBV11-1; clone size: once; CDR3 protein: CASSLVASGIPNEQFF; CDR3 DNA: TGTGCCAGCAGCTTAGTGGCTAGCGGGATACCCAACGAGCAGTTCTTC
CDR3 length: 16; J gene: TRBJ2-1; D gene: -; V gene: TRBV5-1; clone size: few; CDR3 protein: CASSLERLESYNEQFF; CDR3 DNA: TGCGCCAGCAGCCTAGAAAGACTAGAATCCTACAATGAGCAGTTCTTC
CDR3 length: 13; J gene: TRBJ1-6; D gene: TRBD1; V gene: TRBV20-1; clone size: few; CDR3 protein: CSVRDSYNSPLHF; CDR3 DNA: TGCAGCGTTAGGGACAGCTATAATTCACCCCTCCACTTT
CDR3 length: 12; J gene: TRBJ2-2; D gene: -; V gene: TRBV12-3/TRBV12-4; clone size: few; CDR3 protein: CATTGWAGELFF; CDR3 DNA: TGTGCCACCACAGGCTGGGCCGGGGAGCTGTTTTTT